This T cell receptor beta chain is drawn from a study of T cell repertoires in cytomegalovirus infection. CDR1 is SNHLY and CDR2 is FYNNEI in the germline V gene. The CDR3 has 17 amino acids. V shed 3 bases and J 3 bases; nucleotides not matched to a gene: 11. On this clonotype: Its target is not known.

TCRdb re-analysed the reads in MiXCR, keeping a single row per CDR3 protein. The sample has over 100,000 distinct CDR3 sequences; around 28% are singletons. The V gene is TRBV2, the J gene TRBJ2-7, with 10 bases aligning to TRBD2. This TCR came from a human donor in good health (CMV status not recorded). Some clones in this sample may be carry-over from other donors' samples. Sequencing was performed on CD8+ T cells from cultured PBMCs, taken from culture after CMV antigen stimulation. CDR3 sequence reads: CASSEGPVAGGLYEQYF. CDR3 DNA sequence: TGTGCCAGCAGTGAGGGACCTGTAGCGGGGGGCCTCTACGAGCAGTACTTC.